One and the same sample provided the 7 T cell receptor beta chains below, sequenced in a study of T cell changes during pregnancy in multiple sclerosis (dated by TCRdb to about 2019). The method behind the library was the immunoSEQ multiplex PCR assay. The immuneACCESS repertoire file appears here via TCRdb, limited to in-frame rearrangements. These files lack a portion of the clones; in checked studies, under half of the deficit traces to unresolved V genes, and the cause of the others is not known. Counted in this sample were some 60,000 clones; over 75% of them appeared once. The top ten constitute 0.85% of the sample. Specimen: peripheral blood, collected before pregnancy. Every receptor here comes from a female donor with multiple sclerosis, enrolled in a pregnancy study.

This clone was seen a single time. J is TRBJ2-2 and V is TRBV6-6, with TRBD1 matching over 9 bases. Trimming took 7 bases from V and 5 from J; bases not matched to a gene: 5. In germline, CDR1 is MNHNY, CDR2 SVGAGI (reference sequence). The CDR3 runs to 14 residues. The CDR3 is CASKQGAQTGELFF. The CDR3 DNA sequence: TGTGCCAGCAAACAGGGGGCGCAAACCGGGGAGCTGTTTTTT.

The chain is built from TRBV27 and TRBJ2-6, with TRBD2 matching over 7 bases. The CDR3 contains 15 residues. Per the germline V gene, CDR1 is MNHEY and CDR2 is SMNVEV (reference sequence). V dropped 6 bases and J dropped 0; count of bases not matched to a gene: 2. In nucleotides, the CDR3 is TGTGCCAGCAGGATAGCGGGCTCTGGGGCCAACGTCCTGACTTTC. It translates to CASRIAGSGANVLTF.

The chain is built from TRBV5-1 and TRBJ1-1; TRBD1 aligns across 9 bases. The trim removed 5 bases at V and 5 bases at J, leaving 19 bases unmatched. Germline values: CDR1 SGHRS, CDR2 YFSETQ. This CDR3 is 18 amino acids long. The CDR3 is CASRPTTGTGRSWTEAFF. For the CDR3, the DNA is TGCGCCAGCAGGCCGACTACCGGGACAGGGAGGAGTTGGACTGAAGCTTTCTTT.

This chain joins TRBV5-4 and TRBJ1-2, with 9 bases matching TRBD1. Trimming at V came to 4 bases and at J to 5 bases, leaving 6 bases not matched to a gene. The CDR3 covers 14 residues. CDR1 is SGHNT, CDR2 YYREEE, per germline (reference sequence). The CDR3 region has the DNA TGTGCCAGCAGCCCGGGACAGGGTCGGTATGGCTACACCTTC. Its translation: CASSPGQGRYGYTF.

The CDR3 loop is CASSLGHTGSSYEQYF. CDR3 coding DNA: TGTGCCAGCAGCTTAGGCCACACCGGGAGCTCCTACGAGCAGTACTTC. The chain has TRBV13 and TRBJ2-7, with D perhaps matching TRBD2 (6 bases). Germline assignment: CDR1 PRHDT and CDR2 FYEKMQ (reference sequence). V shed 0 bases and J shed 0 bases, with 12 bases lying between them. The CDR3 loop spans 16 amino acids.

V usage is TRBV18 and J usage is TRBJ1-2; the D is unclear. The CDR3 consists of 13 residues. Per the germline V gene, CDR1 is KGHSH and CDR2 is LQKENI. Trimming took off 1 base at V and 5 bases at J, with 8 bases between the two ends. The CDR3 sequence: CASSPLEAYGYTF. The CDR3 DNA reads TGTGCCAGCTCACCACTGGAGGCGTATGGCTACACCTTC.

V and J are TRBV6-1 and TRBJ1-2; tentative D call: TRBD1 (6 bases). Trimming removed 8 bases from V and 6 bases from J, with 19 bases in between. This CDR3 contains 14 residues. The germline CDR1 and CDR2 sequences are MNHNS and SASEGT. In nucleotides, the CDR3 is TGTGCCAGCGCACCTCTCGGACAGACTCATGGCTACACCTTC. It specifies CASAPLGQTHGYTF.